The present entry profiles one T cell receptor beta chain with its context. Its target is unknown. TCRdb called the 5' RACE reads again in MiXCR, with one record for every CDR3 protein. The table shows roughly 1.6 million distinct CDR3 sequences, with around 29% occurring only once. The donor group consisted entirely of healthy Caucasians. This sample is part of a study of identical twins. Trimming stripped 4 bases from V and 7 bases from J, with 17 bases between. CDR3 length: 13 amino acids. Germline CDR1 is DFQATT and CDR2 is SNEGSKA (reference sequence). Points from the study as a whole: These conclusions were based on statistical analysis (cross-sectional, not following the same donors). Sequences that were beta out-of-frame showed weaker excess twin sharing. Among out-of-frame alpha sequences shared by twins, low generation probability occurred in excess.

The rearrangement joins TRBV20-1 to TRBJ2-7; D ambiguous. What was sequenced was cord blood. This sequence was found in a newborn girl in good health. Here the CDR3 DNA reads TGCAGTGCTATTCCGGGCTACGGCAATGAGCAGTACTTC. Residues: CSAIPGYGNEQYF.